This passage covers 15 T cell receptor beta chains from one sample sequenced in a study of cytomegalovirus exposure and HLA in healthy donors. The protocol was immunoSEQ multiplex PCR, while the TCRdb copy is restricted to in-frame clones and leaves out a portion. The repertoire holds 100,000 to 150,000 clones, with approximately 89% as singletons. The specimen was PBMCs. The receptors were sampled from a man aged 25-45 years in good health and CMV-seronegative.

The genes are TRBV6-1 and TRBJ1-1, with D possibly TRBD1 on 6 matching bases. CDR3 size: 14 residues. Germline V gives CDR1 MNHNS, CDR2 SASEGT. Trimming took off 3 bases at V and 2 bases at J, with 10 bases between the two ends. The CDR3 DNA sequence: TGTGCCAGCAGTGAGAAGGGACAAAACACTGAAGCTTTCTTT. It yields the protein CASSEKGQNTEAFF.

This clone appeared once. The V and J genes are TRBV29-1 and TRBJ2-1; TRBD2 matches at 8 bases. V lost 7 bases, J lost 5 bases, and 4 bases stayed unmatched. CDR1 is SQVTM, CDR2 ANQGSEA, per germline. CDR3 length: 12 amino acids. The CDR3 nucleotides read TGCAGCGGAACTAGCGGAAACAATGAGCAGTTCTTC. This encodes CSGTSGNNEQFF.

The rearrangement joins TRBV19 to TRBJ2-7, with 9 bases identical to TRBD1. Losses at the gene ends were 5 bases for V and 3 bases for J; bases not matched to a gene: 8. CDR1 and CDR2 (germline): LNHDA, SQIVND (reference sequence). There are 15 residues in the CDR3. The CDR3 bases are TGTGCCAGTAGTTCCCCGGGACAGGGAATCTACGAGCAGTACTTC. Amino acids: CASSSPGQGIYEQYF. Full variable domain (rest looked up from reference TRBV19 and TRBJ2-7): DGGITQSPKYLFRKEGQNVTLSCEQNLNHDAMYWYRQDPGQGLRLIYYSQIVNDFQKGDIAEGYSVSREKKESFPLTVTSAQKNPTAFYLCASSSPGQGIYEQYFGPGTRLTVT.

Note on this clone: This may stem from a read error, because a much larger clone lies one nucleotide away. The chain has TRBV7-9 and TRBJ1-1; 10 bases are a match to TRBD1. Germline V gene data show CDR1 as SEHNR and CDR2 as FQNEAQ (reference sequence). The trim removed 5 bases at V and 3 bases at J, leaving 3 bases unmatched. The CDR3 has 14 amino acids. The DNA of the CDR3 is TGTGCCAGCAGCCCTGGGACAGGGGACACTGAAGCTTTCTTT. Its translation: CASSPGTGDTEAFF.

The CDR3 loop is CASSLFPYEQYF. The CDR3 DNA follows: TGTGCCAGCAGCTTGTTTCCTTACGAGCAGTACTTC. The J gene is TRBJ2-7, the V gene TRBV5-4; unclear D gene. The CDR3 loop spans 12 amino acids. CDR1 is SGHNT and CDR2 is YYREEE in the germline V gene (reference sequence). The V gene lost 1 base and the J gene lost 4 bases, with 6 bases spanning the gap. Drawing the rest from reference TRBV5-4 and TRBJ2-7, the complete variable domain is ETGVTQSPTHLIKTRGQQVTLRCSSQSGHNTVSWYQQALGQGPQFIFQYYREEENGRGNFPPRFSGLQFPNYSSELNVNALELDDSALYLCASSLFPYEQYFGPGTRLTVT.

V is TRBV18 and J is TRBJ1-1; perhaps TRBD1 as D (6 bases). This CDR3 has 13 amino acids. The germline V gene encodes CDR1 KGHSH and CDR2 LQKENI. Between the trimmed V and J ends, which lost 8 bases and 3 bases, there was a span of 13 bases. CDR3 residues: CASGQGRDTEAFF. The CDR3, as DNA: TGTGCCAGCGGTCAGGGGCGGGACACTGAAGCTTTCTTT. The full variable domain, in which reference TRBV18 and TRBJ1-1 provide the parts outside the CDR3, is NAGVMQNPRHLVRRRGQEARLRCSPMKGHSHVYWYRQLPEEGLKFMVYLQKENIIDESGMPKERFSAEFPKEGPSILRIQQVVRGDSAAYFCASGQGRDTEAFFGQGTRLTVV.

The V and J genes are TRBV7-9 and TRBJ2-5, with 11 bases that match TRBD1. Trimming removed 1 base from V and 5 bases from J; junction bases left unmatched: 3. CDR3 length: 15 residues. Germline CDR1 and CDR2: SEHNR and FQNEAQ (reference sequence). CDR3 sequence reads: CASSLVGQGVETQYF. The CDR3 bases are TGTGCCAGCAGCTTAGTGGGACAGGGGGTGGAGACCCAGTACTTC.

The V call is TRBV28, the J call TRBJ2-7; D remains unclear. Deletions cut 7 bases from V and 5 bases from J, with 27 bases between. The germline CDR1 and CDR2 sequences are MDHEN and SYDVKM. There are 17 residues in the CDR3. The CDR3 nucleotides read TGTGCCAGCACCGCCGAGGTGAGGAACCCTAAGGAGAACGAGCAGTACTTC. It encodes CASTAEVRNPKENEQYF.

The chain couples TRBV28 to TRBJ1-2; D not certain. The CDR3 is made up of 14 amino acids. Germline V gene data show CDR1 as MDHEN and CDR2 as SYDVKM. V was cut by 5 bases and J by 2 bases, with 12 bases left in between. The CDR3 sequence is CASSPGRRNYGYTF. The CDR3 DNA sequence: TGTGCCAGCAGTCCCGGACGGAGGAACTATGGCTACACCTTC.

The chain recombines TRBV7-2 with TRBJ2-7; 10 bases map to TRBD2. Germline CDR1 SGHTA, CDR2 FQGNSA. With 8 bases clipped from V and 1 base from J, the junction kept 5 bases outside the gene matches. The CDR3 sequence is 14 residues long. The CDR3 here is CASSRTSGSYEQYF. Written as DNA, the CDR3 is TGTGCCAGCTCCAGGACTAGCGGATCCTACGAGCAGTACTTC.

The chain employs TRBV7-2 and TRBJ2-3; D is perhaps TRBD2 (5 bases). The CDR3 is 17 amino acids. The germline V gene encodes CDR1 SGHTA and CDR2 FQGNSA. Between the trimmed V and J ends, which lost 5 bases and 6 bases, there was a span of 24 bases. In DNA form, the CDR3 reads TGTGCCAGCAGCCCAAGGAGGAGGAACCCCTCCCGGGATACGCAGTATTTT. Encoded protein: CASSPRRRNPSRDTQYF.

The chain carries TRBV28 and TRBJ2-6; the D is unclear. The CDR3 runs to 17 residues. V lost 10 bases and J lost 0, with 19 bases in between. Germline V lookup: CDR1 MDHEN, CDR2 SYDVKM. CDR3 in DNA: TGTGCCACCCGTCGAGGCACCTTCTTCTCTGGGGCCAACGTCCTGACTTTC. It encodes CATRRGTFFSGANVLTF.

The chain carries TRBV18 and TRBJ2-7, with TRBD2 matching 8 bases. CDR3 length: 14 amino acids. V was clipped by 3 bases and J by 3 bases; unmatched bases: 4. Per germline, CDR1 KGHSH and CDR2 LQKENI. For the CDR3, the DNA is TGTGCCAGCTCACCGGGGACTAGAAGCTACGAGCAGTACTTC. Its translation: CASSPGTRSYEQYF. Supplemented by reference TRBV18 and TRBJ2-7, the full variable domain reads NAGVMQNPRHLVRRRGQEARLRCSPMKGHSHVYWYRQLPEEGLKFMVYLQKENIIDESGMPKERFSAEFPKEGPSILRIQQVVRGDSAAYFCASSPGTRSYEQYFGPGTRLTVT.

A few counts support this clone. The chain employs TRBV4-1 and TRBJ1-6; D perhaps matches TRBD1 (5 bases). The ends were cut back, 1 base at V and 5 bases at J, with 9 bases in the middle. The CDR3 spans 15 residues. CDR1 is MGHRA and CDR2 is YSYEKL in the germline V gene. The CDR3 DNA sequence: TGCGCCAGCAGCCAAGTACGGGGGAATAATTCACCCCTCCACTTT. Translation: CASSQVRGNNSPLHF.

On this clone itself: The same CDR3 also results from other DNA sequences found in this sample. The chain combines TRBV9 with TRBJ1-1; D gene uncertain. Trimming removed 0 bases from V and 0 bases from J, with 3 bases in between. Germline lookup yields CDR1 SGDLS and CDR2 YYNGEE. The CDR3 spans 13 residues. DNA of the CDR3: TGTGCCAGCAGCGTAGACATGAACACTGAAGCTTTCTTT. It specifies CASSVDMNTEAFF.